This TCR beta chain was captured in a study of molecular identifiers for immune sequencing clone quantification. The overall study: The replicates split RNA from roughly 20,000 or 100,000 naive CD8 cells five ways and sequenced four. Study results and limitations: Identical TCR molecules that share a barcode could lead to an underestimation of highly expanded clone sizes.

J was trimmed by 3 bases and V by 0 bases; bases with no gene match: 7. The CDR3 length is 15 residues. Germline V CDR1 and CDR2: GTSNPN, SVGIG (reference sequence). Points on this clonotype: Its matching antigen is unknown.

TCRdb recomputed calls from the PCR reads with MiXCR, one row per CDR3 protein. The repertoire holds over 300,000 distinct CDR3 sequences, with roughly 24% as singletons. Using a CD8+CD4-CCR7+CD45RA+ phenotype, naive CD8 T cells were sorted. The clonotype was recovered from a human donor in good health. Some libraries in this study had Jurkat cell RNA spiked in. The source material was naive CD8+ T cells from blood, with Jurkat cell RNA spiked in. The sample's subset: FACS-sorted CD8+CD4-CCR7+CD45RA+ naive T cells. J is TRBJ2-7 and V is TRBV30; 8 nucleotides match TRBD2. CDR3 sequence reads: CAWSVREGSVYEQYF. CDR3 nucleotide sequence: TGTGCCTGGAGTGTTCGGGAGGGCAGCGTCTACGAGCAGTACTTC.